In its sample, the clone carrying this T cell receptor (beta chain) was seen many times. The antigen remains undetermined. The source of the sample is a study of T-cell reconstitution after alpha-beta-depleted transplantation in children. Unique molecular identifiers were incorporated during preparation of the TCRbeta library. TCRdb re-called the PCR reads with MiXCR, one entry per CDR3 protein. In the table there are 450,000 to 550,000 distinct CDR3 sequences, over 9.5% of which are singletons. The study's findings and limits: Once a year had passed after transplant, T-cell counts and diversity came mostly from newly produced T cells. Surviving recipient cells, namely T cells and thymic progenitors, were the source of high day-60 TCRbeta diversity in some patients. At around two months after transplant, the alpha-beta T cells were reportedly derived from several hundred expanded clones that came from non-depleted graft cells.

The sample in question was PBMCs, mostly from graft donor cells, obtained 180 days after TCRalphabeta/CD19-depleted stem cell transplant. The source is a female patient between 2 and 10 years old who had a stem cell transplant for aplastic anemia, so the T cells may come from the graft donor.

CDR3 amino acids: CSARGGVEQFF. The CDR3 region has the DNA TGCAGTGCCCGGGGGGGTGTCGAGCAGTTCTTC. The chain has TRBV20-1 and TRBJ2-1; 8 bases match TRBD2. Losses at the gene ends were 6 bases for V and 10 bases for J; bases not matched to a gene: 5. Germline V lookup: CDR1 DFQATT, CDR2 SNEGSKA (reference sequence). CDR3 length: 11 residues.